The 23 T cell receptor beta chains below come from one sample, sequenced in a study of OX40 agonist ivuxolimab in advanced cancers. The protocol was immunoSEQ multiplex PCR, while the TCRdb copy is restricted to in-frame clones and leaves out a portion. The sample contains tens of thousands of clones, about 89% of which appear only once. The sample was CD4+ or CD8+ T cells sorted from blood, taken in a trial of the OX40 agonist ivuxolimab. These receptors were taken from an adult with an advanced solid tumor such as melanoma, head and neck, liver or kidney cancer.

The chain has TRBV25-1 and TRBJ2-7, with D maybe TRBD1 (6 bases). Trimming left V 1 base short and J 1 base short, with 8 bases between. Germline V gene sequence: CDR1 MGHDK, CDR2 SYGVNS. The CDR3 consists of 14 residues. CDR3 amino acids: CASSESGTSYEQYF. In DNA form, the CDR3 reads TGTGCCAGCAGTGAATCCGGGACATCCTACGAGCAGTACTTC.

This clone is a singleton in its sample. This chain connects TRBV27 to TRBJ1-1; no clear D. Trimming pared 0 bases from V and 0 bases from J, leaving 5 bases between. The length of the CDR3 is 14 residues. Germline lookup yields CDR1 MNHEY and CDR2 SMNVEV (reference sequence). CDR3 DNA: TGTGCCAGCAGTTTATCGTATATGAACACTGAAGCTTTCTTT. This encodes CASSLSYMNTEAFF.

The chain joins TRBV5-6 to TRBJ2-3; a weak D match, TRBD1 (6 bases). The CDR3 is 14 residues long. Germline CDR1 and CDR2: SGHDT and YYEEEE. V gave up 3 bases and J gave up 2 bases, with 10 bases separating them. CDR3 DNA: TGTGCCAGCAGCTCAACAGGGTTCACAGATACGCAGTATTTT. Amino acid sequence: CASSSTGFTDTQYF.

The chain recombines TRBV18 with TRBJ1-2, with D uncertain. Germline CDR1 reads KGHSH; CDR2 reads LQKENI. This CDR3 is built from 15 residues. V lost 0 bases and J 3 bases, leaving 11 bases between the germline ends. The CDR3 reads CASSPPTGSYYGYTF. CDR3 in DNA: TGTGCCAGCTCACCACCGACGGGGTCATACTATGGCTACACCTTC.

CDR3 loop: CASNQVGGNNEQFF. CDR3 DNA sequence: TGTGCCAGCAACCAAGTGGGGGGGAACAATGAGCAGTTCTTC. The V call is TRBV13, the J call TRBJ2-1, with 7 bases that match TRBD2. Germline CDR1 PRHDT, CDR2 FYEKMQ (reference sequence). The CDR3 runs 14 residues. Losses at the gene ends were 7 bases for V and 5 bases for J; bases not matched to a gene: 8.

The J gene is TRBJ2-1, the V gene TRBV6-5, with 9 bases aligning to TRBD2. The V and J ends lost 5 bases and 0 bases, in that order; junction bases with no gene match: 2. The CDR3 length is 15 residues. Germline V gene lookup returns CDR1 MNHEY and CDR2 SVGAGI. Written as DNA, the CDR3 is TGTGCCAGCAGTCTAGCGGGGAGCTCCTACAATGAGCAGTTCTTC. Translation gives CASSLAGSSYNEQFF.

The rearrangement uses TRBV2 and TRBJ1-2; 8 nucleotides align to TRBD1. V was clipped by 6 bases and J by 4 bases; unmatched bases: 10. The CDR3 sequence is 15 residues long. Germline loops: CDR1 SNHLY, CDR2 FYNNEI. The CDR3 is CASRSGQGSSYGYTF. The CDR3 DNA is TGTGCCAGCAGAAGTGGACAGGGCTCGAGCTATGGCTACACCTTC.

The chain links TRBV4-1 to TRBJ1-3, with D unclear. Germline lookup yields CDR1 MGHRA and CDR2 YSYEKL. V lost 4 bases and J 0 bases, leaving 16 bases between the germline ends. The CDR3 totals 17 residues. CDR3 in DNA: TGCGCCAGCAGCCTTTACCTTTCCCCTAACTCTGGAAACACCATATATTTT. Translated, it gives CASSLYLSPNSGNTIYF.

This chain joins TRBV27 and TRBJ2-2; perhaps TRBD2 as D (6 bases). The length of the CDR3 is 15 residues. The V gene lost 8 bases and the J gene lost 5 bases, with 18 bases spanning the gap. Germline CDR1 is MNHEY and CDR2 is SMNVEV (reference sequence). The CDR3 sequence is CASVPAGPWTGELFF. DNA for the CDR3: TGTGCCAGCGTCCCAGCGGGCCCGTGGACCGGGGAGCTGTTTTTT.

The chain recombines TRBV28 with TRBJ1-5; D not resolved. The germline gives CDR1 MDHEN, CDR2 SYDVKM. V gave up 4 bases and J gave up 0 bases, with 13 bases separating them. The CDR3 consists of 16 residues. This CDR3 is CASSSFGGLSNQPQHF. The CDR3 region has the DNA TGTGCCAGCAGTTCGTTCGGAGGTCTTAGCAATCAGCCCCAGCATTTT.

The chain links TRBV7-8 to TRBJ2-7; 7 nucleotides align to TRBD1. The V and J ends lost 3 bases and 5 bases, in that order; junction bases with no gene match: 7. Germline assignment: CDR1 SGHVS and CDR2 FQNEAQ. The CDR3 consists of 14 residues. CDR3 amino acids: CASSFSGGMNEQYF. The CDR3 bases are TGTGCCAGCAGCTTCTCAGGGGGTATGAACGAGCAGTACTTC.

This clone was seen a single time. The chain has TRBV2 and TRBJ2-7; no reliable D call. This CDR3 has 14 amino acids. Trimming stripped 4 bases from V and 0 bases from J, with 10 bases between. Germline CDR1 SNHLY, CDR2 FYNNEI. The CDR3 loop reads CASSGSGISYEQYF. The CDR3 nucleotides read TGTGCCAGCAGTGGGAGTGGGATCTCCTACGAGCAGTACTTC.

This chain links TRBV19 with TRBJ2-7; maybe TRBD1 (6 bases). Trimming pared 8 bases from V and 4 bases from J, leaving 15 bases between. CDR1 is LNHDA, CDR2 SQIVND, per germline (reference sequence). The CDR3 runs to 13 residues. The CDR3 sequence: CASSTGIGYEQYF. Written as DNA, the CDR3 is TGTGCCAGTTCTACAGGGATAGGTTACGAGCAGTACTTC. The entire variable domain, with the rest obtained from reference TRBV19 and TRBJ2-7, is as follows: DGGITQSPKYLFRKEGQNVTLSCEQNLNHDAMYWYRQDPGQGLRLIYYSQIVNDFQKGDIAEGYSVSREKKESFPLTVTSAQKNPTAFYLCASSTGIGYEQYFGPGTRLTVT.

The chain uses TRBV6-5 and TRBJ1-1; D not resolved. The CDR3 contains 12 residues. V was pared by 4 bases and J by 6 bases, with 9 bases between. Germline-derived CDR1 and CDR2 are MNHEY and SVGAGI. In DNA form, the CDR3 reads TGTGCCAGCAGTTTCCACCCCCCTGAAGCTTTCTTT. It codes for CASSFHPPEAFF.

V gene TRBV6-1 combines with J gene TRBJ2-3; D may be TRBD2 (6 bases). The CDR3 covers 13 residues. CDR1 is MNHNS, CDR2 SASEGT, per germline. DNA for the CDR3: TGTGTGAGCCAGGCGGGGAGCACAGATACGCAGTATTTT. It translates to CVSQAGSTDTQYF.

This clone has more than one count but fewer than ten. The chain is built from TRBV19 and TRBJ1-1; D remains ambiguous. Between the trimmed V and J ends, which lost 2 bases and 1 base, there was a span of 8 bases. CDR3 length equals 14 residues. Germline V gene lookup returns CDR1 LNHDA and CDR2 SQIVND (reference sequence). Here the CDR3 reads CASSILDPNTEAFF. Written as DNA, the CDR3 is TGTGCCAGTAGTATATTAGACCCGAACACTGAAGCTTTCTTT. The whole variable domain, filled in from reference TRBV19 and TRBJ1-1, reads DGGITQSPKYLFRKEGQNVTLSCEQNLNHDAMYWYRQDPGQGLRLIYYSQIVNDFQKGDIAEGYSVSREKKESFPLTVTSAQKNPTAFYLCASSILDPNTEAFFGQGTRLTVV.

This chain links TRBV7-8 with TRBJ1-1; no definite D call. Trimming cost V 6 bases and J 0 bases, with 11 bases left between them. The CDR3 sequence is 14 residues long. CDR1 and CDR2 (germline): SGHVS, FQNEAQ. The CDR3 DNA reads TGTGCCAGCAGTTCCACCGTTGTGAACACTGAAGCTTTCTTT. The encoded protein is CASSSTVVNTEAFF.

The chain joins TRBV5-1 to TRBJ2-2; 9 nucleotides align to TRBD1. Germline V CDR1 and CDR2: SGHRS, YFSETQ. There are 17 residues in the CDR3. V trimming: 2 bases; J trimming: 6 bases; junction bases outside the gene matches: 11. The CDR3, as DNA: TGCGCCAGCAGCTTCCCCACACGGACAGGGGTGTCCGGGGAGCTGTTTTTT. Its translation: CASSFPTRTGVSGELFF.

The J gene is TRBJ1-2, the V gene TRBV13, with D unresolved. CDR1 and CDR2 from the germline V gene are PRHDT and FYEKMQ (reference sequence). The CDR3 is 15 residues long. Deletions cut 4 bases from V and 5 bases from J, with 17 bases between. Written as DNA, the CDR3 is TGTGCCAGCAGCTACTACATTGCGGTGACATATGGCTACACCTTC. Its translation: CASSYYIAVTYGYTF.

The V and J genes are TRBV7-2 and TRBJ1-2; 8 nucleotides line up with TRBD1. The germline CDR1 and CDR2 sequences are SGHTA and FQGNSA. V was clipped by 0 bases and J by 2 bases; unmatched bases: 5. The CDR3 has 16 amino acids. The CDR3 coding sequence is TGTGCCAGCAGCTTAGCAGAGGACAGGGCCAACTATGGCTACACCTTC. Amino acid sequence: CASSLAEDRANYGYTF.

This sequence joins TRBV11-2 and TRBJ1-2; 8 positions match TRBD1. CDR3 length equals 16 residues. Germline values: CDR1 SGHAT, CDR2 FQNNGV. V trimming: 3 bases; J trimming: 0 bases; junction bases outside the gene matches: 6. The CDR3 loop is CASSFGQGLANYGYTF. The CDR3 DNA reads TGTGCCAGCAGCTTTGGACAGGGCCTGGCTAACTATGGCTACACCTTC.

CDR3 coding DNA: TGCGCCAGCAGCCCCCTGTGTTGGAGTGGGGGGTGCACAGGCAATGAGCAGTTCTTC. It yields the protein CASSPLCWSGGCTGNEQFF. This rearrangement joins TRBV5-1 to TRBJ2-1, with a tentative D call TRBD2 (6 bases). CDR1 is SGHRS, CDR2 YFSETQ, per germline. V was cut by 4 bases and J by 6 bases, with 29 bases left in between. The CDR3 consists of 19 residues.

The chain carries TRBV15 and TRBJ1-2, with a weak D call TRBD1 (5 bases). Trimming cost V 3 bases and J 0 bases, with 11 bases left between them. This CDR3 contains 15 residues. CDR1 and CDR2 (germline): LNHNV, YYDKDF (reference sequence). CDR3 loop: CATSRPTASNYGYTF. Written as DNA, the CDR3 is TGTGCCACCAGCAGGCCGACAGCTTCTAACTATGGCTACACCTTC.